The entry below gives a single T cell receptor (beta chain) sequence along with its context. Its antigen is unknown. No base-level quality is on record; no much larger clone is a single base apart. This sample stems from a study of cytomegalovirus exposure and HLA in healthy donors (dated 2017 in TCRdb). In the study overall: According to an earlier analysis of a few hundred of the donors, 150 million to 200 million T cells yielded 117 million unique TCR beta sequences and 250 to 350 Gb of sequence data. The genetic ancestry cluster associated with self-reported Caucasian donors included 65% to 90% of the 300 to 400 genotyped donors. Typing coverage varied by locus: about 620-630 donors for A, B, C, DRB1 and DQB1; more than 500 for DQA1; about 570 for DPA1; approximately 490 for DPB1. Among under 450 genotyped donors of the cohort, an average of approximately 240,000 unique TCR beta nucleotide sequences were sequenced per donor, approximately 20% of them non-productive. Donor age, sex, ethnicity and CMV serostatus were compiled together with the repertoire data. In addition to the first cohort of 666 subjects, a separate validation cohort of under 150 different subjects was used. A later analysis re-examined previously published TCR beta repertoires from 600 to 700 donors and added high-resolution HLA genotyping to investigate patterns of TCR occurrence. Class I and class II HLA loci were covered by the typing at four-digit resolution. In a later genetic analysis, genome-wide SNP genotypes for about 65% of the roughly 670 donors were used, and that subset was treated as a discovery cohort. To predict cytomegalovirus infection status, the study combined high-throughput TCR immunosequencing, statistical association of individual TCRs with disease status, and machine learning. The study aimed to test whether signatures of past pathogen exposure could be identified by cataloging public T cell receptors. All discovery cohort repertoires had been generated using a single sequencing platform. Around 300 gigabases of sequencing data and 70 million to 100 million unique TCR sequences were included in an early release covering about 600 HLA-typed donors. An earlier analysis of a few hundred of the donors applied high-throughput TCR beta sequencing to assess whether each TCR beta V gene segment acted as functional or pseudogenic. The study used immunosequencing to profile the T cell repertoires of 670 or so subjects and linked those repertoires to cytomegalovirus serostatus. Because of strong linkage in the cohort, five DR-DQ haplotypes were treated as single units for association and clustering. The later analysis used no new phenotypic data to find candidate immune exposures, relying instead on TCR beta sequences and their occurrence across donors. The paper's findings and limits, for the study overall: Some IMGT-functional V segments, including TRBV6-2 and TRBV6-3, could not be told apart with the 87-base-pair reads, so those segments were excluded. A later analysis reported that several top co-occurrence clusters appeared linked to parvovirus B19, influenza, CMV and Epstein-Barr virus. Across donors, most TCR sequences were observed very rarely, whereas some public TCRs were present in many individuals. The cohort was sequenced for TCR beta chains only, and without alpha or paired-chain data the features that could be detected were limited. A later analysis associated 17,000 or so TCR beta sequences with specific HLA alleles at a false discovery rate of 0.05. The classifier was reported to diagnose cytomegalovirus status with high specificity and sensitivity in both the original cohort and the validation cohort. CMV serostatus was the only immune exposure information available for the cohort. An earlier analysis of approximately 600 of the donors showed that most TCR beta V segments appeared in productive rearrangements either about 87% or about 30% of the time, which broadly matched IMGT annotations. In a later analysis, HLA-associated TCR beta chains showed more clonal expansion and lower generation probabilities than non-associated chains that were equally common. In the study, about 150 TCR beta chains were listed as associated with cytomegalovirus. A later genetic analysis associated a missense DCLRE1C variant with V-gene and J-gene trimming of TCR beta chains, and an independent cohort replicated the association. In a later analysis, the rate of TCR association differed among HLA loci, with DRB1 alleles having the most associated TCRs and HLA-C alleles having the fewest. Over 15 rarely observed V segments, including chromosome 9 orphons, were excluded from the earlier analysis of about 600 of the donors because counts were too low. Because some donors lacked HLA typing at each locus, the association tests relied only on the typed subset. A cluster of highly shared sequence variants was judged likely to represent a technical artifact of the sequencing pipeline. A further reported finding was that TCR beta sequences accurately predicted the HLA-A and HLA-B alleles for most subjects in the first cohort. Assigning TCR associations to individual alleles was difficult when HLA alleles, especially DR and DQ, strongly co-occurred. The authors suggested that the approach could potentially be extended to other disease states and immunological phenotypes. According to a later genetic analysis, donors in an Asian-associated ancestry cluster had fewer N-insertions in productive TCRs than the roughly 670-donor mean. Most CMV-associated TCR beta chains appeared to be HLA-restricted in a later analysis, and the HLA associations seemed to be driven largely by CMV exposure. Sequencing depth was assumed to be roughly uniform across donors in the presence/absence analyses, though that assumption may not hold. In vitro tests confirmed that a few of the cytomegalovirus-associated TCR beta chains recognize cytomegalovirus antigens. Linkage disequilibrium might explain the correlated functional status among segregating V segments, but an unknown experimental factor could not be ruled out.

The cohort comprised some 700 healthy bone marrow donors. All cohort members were sampled while nominally healthy, although unrecorded immune exposures were likely present. The donor was CMV seropositive and was included in the group of 250 to 300 seropositive cohort members. A peripheral blood sample was collected from each donor, and TCR beta sequencing was performed on peripheral blood mononuclear cells. The Qiagen DNeasy Blood Extraction Kit was used to extract genomic DNA from the blood cell samples. V drops 2 bases and J drops 0 bases, leaving 13 bases in between. In the germline V gene, CDR1 corresponds to MDHEN and CDR2 to SYDVKM. The CDR3, from cysteine to phenylalanine, totals 16 residues. Only the CDR3 region is kept as DNA, spanning 48 bases read in frame from base 1. The protocol used for the library was the immunoSEQ multiplex PCR assay. For the multiplex PCR, a mixture combining 60 forward primers for TCR Vbeta segments and 13 reverse primers for TCR Jbeta segments was used. The CDR3 region of rearranged TCR beta genes was amplified from genomic DNA with a multiplex PCR assay. Amplified TCR beta libraries were sequenced as 87-base-pair reads on the Illumina HiSeq System. In the paper's pipeline: A later analysis tallied 80 million to 95 million unique TCR beta chains across the 666 repertoires, and about 10 million of those chains were shared by two or more donors. Raw reads were error-corrected and collapsed into unique sequences with a nearest-neighbor algorithm that merged closely related sequences to remove PCR and sequencing errors. V, D and J gene segments were assigned by aligning CDR3 sequences to IMGT reference sequences. For a sequence to be retained, at least a six-nucleotide match to both a V gene segment and a J gene segment was required. Rearrangements were called productive when the CDR3 lacked stop codons and stayed in frame with V and J; all others were non-productive. Following IMGT convention, CDR3 was defined as the stretch from the second conserved V-encoded cysteine to the conserved J-encoded phenylalanine. The earlier analysis of some 580 of the donors excluded any sequence lacking an unambiguous match to a single V gene segment. An earlier analysis of several hundred of the donors called V segments functional above 56.7% productive rearrangements and segregating when the between-donor standard deviation exceeded 5%. A statistical classification framework was developed to diagnose cytomegalovirus status using the catalog of TCR beta chain sequences. In a later analysis, V and J genes were assigned by comparing TCR nucleotide sequences against IMGT/GENE-DB human TR gene sequences. A later analysis assigned CDR3 sequences and most-parsimonious VDJ recombination scenarios with the TCRdist pipeline. In a later analysis, each TCR beta chain was defined by its CDR3 amino acid sequence together with its V-gene family, and reads lacking a unique V-gene family were excluded. In a later analysis, a few hundred highly shared, low-generation-probability nucleotide sequences were removed to address suspected cross-contamination and a sequencing artifact. A later analysis calculated a clonal expansion index for each public chain from normalized within-repertoire ranks of inferred template counts. A later analysis computed generation probabilities with a VDJ recombination model fitted to out-of-frame rearrangements, and checked the results against IGoR. In a later analysis, hypergeometric tests were used to score TCR-TCR, TCR-HLA and TCR-CMV co-occurrence, with a repertoire-size bias correction applied to TCR pairs. In a later analysis, false discovery rates were estimated by permuting HLA or CMV assignments 20 times. In a later analysis, co-occurring TCRs were grouped with DBSCAN, and TCRdist sequence similarity was added when clustering was performed within HLA-allele-positive subsets. Repertoires with fewer than 30,000 or more than 120,000 public chains were left out of co-occurrence clustering, as were four to six repertoires with anomalous nucleotide sharing. Held by TCRdb, this immuneACCESS table contains in-frame sequences only and omits some clones. Under half of the omission traces to an unresolved V gene where checked; the cause of the rest is unknown. V, J and clone size reflect that table, while D and trimming were determined from the DNA. Counted in this sample were 250,000 to 350,000 clones; roughly 90% of them appeared once. The ten largest make up around 4.2% of the sample.

The TCR originated in a man aged 40-49 years in good health and CMV-seropositive. The sequence links TRBV28 to TRBJ1-1; the D region possibly corresponds to TRBD1 (5 bases align). Sequences were obtained from PBMCs. In nucleotide form, the sequence is TGTGCCAGCAGTTTACGGGGGGGTGGTATGAACACTGAAGCTTTCTTT. This encodes CASSLRGGGMNTEAFF. The CDR3, completed at both ends by the reference TRBV28 and TRBJ1-1 genes, gives the full variable domain DVKVTQSSRYLVKRTGEKVFLECVQDMDHENMFWYRQDPGLGLRLIYFSYDVKMKEKGDIPEGYSVSREKKERFSLILESASTNQTSMYLCASSLRGGGMNTEAFFGQGTRLTVV.